Listed below are T cell receptor beta chains from one sample, sequenced in a study of T cell responses to AZD1222 COVID-19 vaccine. The table came from immunoSEQ multiplex PCR; TCRdb's copy has only in-frame clones and leaves some out. The data show some 170,000 clones, 75% to 90% seen once. The specimen comprised peripheral blood, sampled 28 days after the second dose of the MenACWY control vaccine. The origin of the receptors is an adult who received the MenACWY meningococcal vaccine as a control. CDR3s include the opening cysteine and the closing phenylalanine or tryptophan. Each record gives: V gene, D gene, J gene, CDR3 length, clone size, CDR3 DNA, CDR3 protein. D genes are given only for firm matches. Some rows have no size entry. The others give once, few or many, or a class for an expanded clone.

v_gene: TRBV6-4
d_gene: -
j_gene: TRBJ1-2
len: 14
abundance: -
CDR3nt: TGTGCCAGCAGGAGGACAGCGTCTAACTATGGCTACACCTTC
CDR3aa: CASRRTASNYGYTF

v_gene: TRBV5-1
d_gene: -
j_gene: TRBJ2-1
len: 13
abundance: -
CDR3nt: TGCGCCAGCAGCTTGAGAGCCTACTATGAGCAGTTCTTC
CDR3aa: CASSLRAYYEQFF

v_gene: TRBV7-2
d_gene: TRBD1
j_gene: TRBJ1-5
len: 15
abundance: -
CDR3nt: TGTGCCAGCAGCTCGACAGGGTGGAGCAATCAGCCCCAGCATTTT
CDR3aa: CASSSTGWSNQPQHF

v_gene: TRBV28
d_gene: -
j_gene: TRBJ1-1
len: 14
abundance: -
CDR3nt: TGTGCCAGCAGCTACGGGGGGGGAAGGGCTGAAGCTTTCTTT
CDR3aa: CASSYGGGRAEAFF

v_gene: TRBV4-1
d_gene: TRBD1
j_gene: TRBJ2-3
len: 16
abundance: -
CDR3nt: TGCGCCAGCAGCCCTCGAAACAGGGGTGACACAGATACGCAGTATTTT
CDR3aa: CASSPRNRGDTDTQYF

v_gene: TRBV18
d_gene: -
j_gene: TRBJ1-1
len: 15
abundance: -
CDR3nt: TGTGCCAGCTCAGCGGGTCAGGAGTCCGGCACTGAAGCTTTCTTT
CDR3aa: CASSAGQESGTEAFF

v_gene: TRBV21-1
d_gene: -
j_gene: TRBJ1-5
len: 20
abundance: once
CDR3nt: TGTGCCAGCAGCACTCTACCGGGACAGGGTTCCCTGACGTGGAATCAGCCCCAGCATTTT
CDR3aa: CASSTLPGQGSLTWNQPQHF

v_gene: TRBV6-2/TRBV6-3
d_gene: -
j_gene: TRBJ1-5
len: 13
abundance: -
CDR3nt: TGTGCCAGCAGCCCCGACATTTATCAGCCCCAGCATTTT
CDR3aa: CASSPDIYQPQHF

v_gene: TRBV19
d_gene: TRBD1
j_gene: TRBJ1-3
len: 16
abundance: -
CDR3nt: TGTGCCAGTAGTACTGGACAGGGATCGTACGGAAACACCATATATTTT
CDR3aa: CASSTGQGSYGNTIYF

v_gene: TRBV4-2
d_gene: TRBD1
j_gene: TRBJ1-5
len: 17
abundance: -
CDR3nt: TGTGCCAGCAGCCAAGAAGGTGGAGGGACAGGGAATCAGCCCCAGCATTTT
CDR3aa: CASSQEGGGTGNQPQHF

v_gene: TRBV7-8
d_gene: -
j_gene: TRBJ2-7
len: 14
abundance: -
CDR3nt: TGTGCCAGCAGCTTAGGGGTAGGATTCTACGAGCAGTACTTC
CDR3aa: CASSLGVGFYEQYF

v_gene: TRBV5-5
d_gene: -
j_gene: TRBJ1-1
len: 13
abundance: -
CDR3nt: TGTGCCAGCAGCTTCTCCCGGGACACTGAAGCTTTCTTT
CDR3aa: CASSFSRDTEAFF

v_gene: TRBV5-4
d_gene: -
j_gene: TRBJ2-7
len: 15
abundance: -
CDR3nt: TGTGCCAGCAGCTTGCAAACAGGAGGCTCCTACGAGCAGTACTTC
CDR3aa: CASSLQTGGSYEQYF

v_gene: TRBV5-1
d_gene: -
j_gene: TRBJ1-1
len: 16
abundance: once
CDR3nt: TGCGCCAGCACTTTTGCCCCGACGATCGGGGACACTGAAGCTTTCTTT
CDR3aa: CASTFAPTIGDTEAFF

v_gene: TRBV27
d_gene: -
j_gene: TRBJ2-7
len: 11
abundance: -
CDR3nt: TGTGCCAGCAGTTCCTACTACGAGCAGTACTTC
CDR3aa: CASSSYYEQYF

v_gene: TRBV6-5
d_gene: -
j_gene: TRBJ2-7
len: 11
abundance: -
CDR3nt: TGTGCCAGCAGTTACTCGGGCGAGCAGTACTTC
CDR3aa: CASSYSGEQYF

v_gene: TRBV4-3
d_gene: -
j_gene: TRBJ1-4
len: 17
abundance: -
CDR3nt: TGCGCCAGCAGCCAAAGCGGAAGACACGCAACTAATGAAAAACTGTTTTTT
CDR3aa: CASSQSGRHATNEKLFF

v_gene: TRBV11-3
d_gene: -
j_gene: TRBJ2-2
len: 13
abundance: -
CDR3nt: TGTGCCAGCAGCTTGGAGGTGGAGCGGGAGCTGTTTTTT
CDR3aa: CASSLEVERELFF

v_gene: TRBV7-9
d_gene: TRBD1
j_gene: TRBJ1-4
len: 16
abundance: -
CDR3nt: TGTGCCAGCAGCTCCTATGACAGGGGCGTTTTTGAAAAACTGTTTTTT
CDR3aa: CASSSYDRGVFEKLFF

v_gene: TRBV15
d_gene: -
j_gene: TRBJ2-7
len: 12
abundance: -
CDR3nt: TGTGCCACCTCCGCCAGGGGATACGAGCAGTACTTC
CDR3aa: CATSARGYEQYF

v_gene: TRBV24-1
d_gene: TRBD1
j_gene: TRBJ1-5
len: 13
abundance: -
CDR3nt: TGTGCCACCACGGACAGGGAGAATCAGCCCCAGCATTTT
CDR3aa: CATTDRENQPQHF

v_gene: TRBV19
d_gene: TRBD1
j_gene: TRBJ1-1
len: 14
abundance: few
CDR3nt: TGTGCCAGTAGTATAAGGGGGCGGAACACTGAAGCTTTCTTT
CDR3aa: CASSIRGRNTEAFF

v_gene: TRBV12-3/TRBV12-4
d_gene: -
j_gene: TRBJ1-1
len: 11
abundance: -
CDR3nt: TGTGCCAGCACCCTGGAGGGGGAAGCTTTCTTT
CDR3aa: CASTLEGEAFF

v_gene: TRBV19
d_gene: TRBD2
j_gene: TRBJ2-7
len: 12
abundance: few
CDR3nt: TGTGCCAGTACGGCACGGGGGGGCGAGCAGTACTTC
CDR3aa: CASTARGGEQYF

v_gene: TRBV7-3
d_gene: -
j_gene: TRBJ2-1
len: 11
abundance: -
CDR3nt: TGTGCCAGCAGCGATAGAGGCGAGCAGTTCTTC
CDR3aa: CASSDRGEQFF

v_gene: TRBV19
d_gene: -
j_gene: TRBJ1-1
len: 16
abundance: -
CDR3nt: TGTGCCAGTAGTATAATAGGGGCCGGGGGGTTCGCTGAAGCTTTCTTT
CDR3aa: CASSIIGAGGFAEAFF

v_gene: TRBV2
d_gene: -
j_gene: TRBJ2-2
len: 13
abundance: -
CDR3nt: TGTGCCAGCGGGGGAGCCGAGGGCGGGGAGCTGTTTTTT
CDR3aa: CASGGAEGGELFF

v_gene: TRBV11-2
d_gene: -
j_gene: TRBJ1-6
len: 16
abundance: -
CDR3nt: TGTGCCAGCAGCCTCCCGGACAGTTACAATAATTCACCCCTCCACTTT
CDR3aa: CASSLPDSYNNSPLHF

v_gene: TRBV30
d_gene: TRBD1
j_gene: TRBJ2-2
len: 12
abundance: -
CDR3nt: TGTGCCTGGACAGGGGGCACCGGGGAGCTGTTTTTT
CDR3aa: CAWTGGTGELFF

v_gene: TRBV7-2
d_gene: TRBD1
j_gene: TRBJ2-3
len: 14
abundance: -
CDR3nt: TGTGCCAGCAGCTGGGACAGGGCAGCAGATACGCAGTATTTT
CDR3aa: CASSWDRAADTQYF

v_gene: TRBV11-3
d_gene: TRBD2
j_gene: TRBJ2-1
len: 17
abundance: -
CDR3nt: TGTGCCAGCAGCTCCCGGGGGGATAGCGGGAGAAAGGGTGAGCAGTTCTTC
CDR3aa: CASSSRGDSGRKGEQFF

v_gene: TRBV7-2
d_gene: -
j_gene: TRBJ1-3
len: 16
abundance: -
CDR3nt: TGTGCCAGCAGCTTAGAGGGGACACTCTCTGGAAACACCATATATTTT
CDR3aa: CASSLEGTLSGNTIYF

v_gene: TRBV10-3
d_gene: -
j_gene: TRBJ1-2
len: 15
abundance: once
CDR3nt: TGTGCCATCACGGAGCGTGAAGAGGGGGTCCATGGCTACACCTTC
CDR3aa: CAITEREEGVHGYTF

v_gene: TRBV5-6
d_gene: -
j_gene: TRBJ1-6
len: 14
abundance: -
CDR3nt: TGTGCCAGCAGCTTGGGATCTCACCAAGTACGCCTCCACTTT
CDR3aa: CASSLGSHQVRLHF

v_gene: TRBV28
d_gene: -
j_gene: TRBJ1-1
len: 19
abundance: -
CDR3nt: TGTGCCAGCAGCTATCAGATGACAAGTTTTACTGGCGTGGGGAGAGAAGCTTTCTTT
CDR3aa: CASSYQMTSFTGVGREAFF

v_gene: TRBV25-1
d_gene: -
j_gene: TRBJ2-4
len: 13
abundance: -
CDR3nt: TGTGCCAGCAGTAAAGCTGGGGAAAACATTCAGTACTTC
CDR3aa: CASSKAGENIQYF

v_gene: TRBV29-1
d_gene: TRBD2
j_gene: TRBJ2-1
len: 20
abundance: once
CDR3nt: TGCAGCGTTGCCTACCCCCAGACTAGCGGGATTACTTTCTCCTACAATGAGCAGTTCTTC
CDR3aa: CSVAYPQTSGITFSYNEQFF

v_gene: TRBV11-3
d_gene: TRBD1
j_gene: TRBJ2-7
len: 18
abundance: once
CDR3nt: TGTGCCAGCAGCTTAGAGTTGGACAGGGGCGCCCTCTCCTACGAGCAGTACTTC
CDR3aa: CASSLELDRGALSYEQYF

v_gene: TRBV27
d_gene: TRBD2
j_gene: TRBJ2-5
len: 13
abundance: -
CDR3nt: TGTGCCAGCAGTTTCGCGGGAGAGGAGACCCAGTACTTC
CDR3aa: CASSFAGEETQYF

v_gene: TRBV5-1
d_gene: -
j_gene: TRBJ2-7
len: 12
abundance: -
CDR3nt: TGCGCCAGCAGCCAATCAATCTACGAGCAGTACTTC
CDR3aa: CASSQSIYEQYF

v_gene: TRBV6-5
d_gene: -
j_gene: TRBJ1-2
len: 14
abundance: -
CDR3nt: TGTGCCAGCAGTATAGAGCGGTACAACTATGGCTACACCTTC
CDR3aa: CASSIERYNYGYTF

v_gene: TRBV6-1
d_gene: -
j_gene: TRBJ1-2
len: 14
abundance: -
CDR3nt: TGTGCCAGCAGTGAAGATTATGGCAGCTATGGCTACACCTTC
CDR3aa: CASSEDYGSYGYTF

v_gene: TRBV27
d_gene: -
j_gene: TRBJ2-7
len: 12
abundance: -
CDR3nt: TGTGCCAGCAGGAACAGGGCCGACGAGCAGTACTTC
CDR3aa: CASRNRADEQYF

v_gene: TRBV12-3/TRBV12-4
d_gene: -
j_gene: TRBJ1-2
len: 12
abundance: once
CDR3nt: TGTGCCAGCAGTTTGGAGGGCTATGGCTACACCTTC
CDR3aa: CASSLEGYGYTF

v_gene: TRBV7-9
d_gene: -
j_gene: TRBJ1-1
len: 15
abundance: -
CDR3nt: TGTGCCAGCAGCCCGAACACGGACCTGAACACTGAAGCTTTCTTT
CDR3aa: CASSPNTDLNTEAFF

v_gene: TRBV2
d_gene: -
j_gene: TRBJ2-3
len: 15
abundance: once
CDR3nt: TGTGCCAGCGGCGGGAAAGCGGAGAGCACAGATACGCAGTATTTT
CDR3aa: CASGGKAESTDTQYF

v_gene: TRBV2
d_gene: TRBD1
j_gene: TRBJ2-4
len: 14
abundance: -
CDR3nt: TGTGCCAGCAGCGCTGGGGACAGCAAAAACATTCAGTACTTC
CDR3aa: CASSAGDSKNIQYF